This T cell receptor beta chain came from a study of a mutant IDH1 vaccine in newly diagnosed glioma. About the study: Patients' prior therapy spanned radiotherapy, temozolomide, or both; most underwent both. In the visit schedule, V12 fell in week 35, while V13 fell in week 47.

CDR1 and CDR2 from the germline V gene are SGHRS and YFSETQ. The CDR3 totals 14 residues. Trimming shortened V by 2 bases and J by 0 bases, and 8 bases separated the two germline ends. This sample's time point: week 35, safety follow-up. Every vaccination contained 300 ug of the mutant IDH1 20-mer peptide and was paired with topical imiquimod. As for this clone: Its specificity is unknown.

The protocol was immunoSEQ multiplex PCR, while the TCRdb copy is restricted to in-frame clones and leaves out a portion. In the table there are about 41,000 clones, 75% to 90% of which are singletons. The sample in question was PBMCs, obtained from a glioma patient whose treatment included an IDH1 peptide vaccine. The sequence was obtained from a man aged 40-49 years with glioma. The rearrangement joins TRBV5-1 to TRBJ1-1; D unresolved. Written as DNA, the CDR3 is TGCGCCAGCAGCTTCGAGATCATGAACACTGAAGCTTTCTTT. Its translation: CASSFEIMNTEAFF.